These T cell receptor beta chains were read from a single sample in a study of shared clonotypes between healthy human individuals. Clones were sequenced by immunoSEQ multiplex PCR, and TCRdb holds only the in-frame ones, with some missing. The sample consists of about 820,000 clones, nearly 95% of them appearing once. What was sequenced was naive CD8+ T cells sorted from blood. The receptors derive from a man in his thirties or forties in good health. The CDR3 runs from the conserved cysteine through the conserved F or W. Fields, in order: D gene, J gene, V gene, clone size, CDR3 DNA, CDR3 protein. D genes are given only for firm matches. The size entry is marked missing in some rows and otherwise reads once, few, many or a size class.

NA	TRBJ2-2	TRBV7-2	NA	TGTGCCAGCGGACTGACCTACACCGGGGAGCTGTTTTTT	CASGLTYTGELFF
NA	TRBJ2-6	TRBV5-1	NA	TGCGCCAGCCACCCGGGACAACCCTACTCTGGGGCCAACGTCCTGACTTTC	CASHPGQPYSGANVLTF
TRBD1	TRBJ1-2	TRBV10-3	NA	TGTGCCATCCCAGTGGGTCCGGGACAGGGGGCGAACTATGGCTACACCTTC	CAIPVGPGQGANYGYTF
NA	TRBJ2-7	TRBV7-3	NA	TGTGCCAGCAGCTTAGTCCGTCGAGGGAGGTCCTACGAGCAGTACTTC	CASSLVRRGRSYEQYF
NA	TRBJ2-1	TRBV12-5	NA	TGTGCTAGTGGTTTGTTAGGGGGCTACAATGAGCAGTTCTTC	CASGLLGGYNEQFF
NA	TRBJ2-1	TRBV7-9	NA	TGTGCCAGCAGCGTGTCGGAGACAACATACAATGAGCAGTTCTTC	CASSVSETTYNEQFF
TRBD2	TRBJ2-2	TRBV10-3	NA	TGTGCCATCAGTGATACACGTCCGGGACTAATAGACGGGGAGCTGTTTTTT	CAISDTRPGLIDGELFF
NA	TRBJ2-7	TRBV7-9	NA	NA	CASSSFGAGYEQYF
NA	TRBJ2-7	TRBV5-6	NA	TGTGCCAGCAGCTTAGATTACGAGCAGTACTTC	CASSLDYEQYF
TRBD1	TRBJ2-1	TRBV7-3	NA	TGTGCCAGCAGCCAATCCGGGACAGGGGCAGCGACGGAGCAGTTCTTC	CASSQSGTGAATEQFF
NA	TRBJ1-1	TRBV9	NA	TGTGCCAGCAGCGTAGTTGAGGGATCCGAAGCTTTCTTT	CASSVVEGSEAFF
NA	TRBJ2-7	TRBV7-6	NA	TGTGCCAGCAGCTTAGCAGGGGGGACCTACGAGCAGTACTTC	CASSLAGGTYEQYF
NA	TRBJ1-5	TRBV6-5	NA	TGTGCCAGCAGTTACTCGTTTAGTCCCAATCAGCCCCAGCATTTT	CASSYSFSPNQPQHF
TRBD2	TRBJ2-3	TRBV29-1	NA	TGCAGCGTTGAAGGGTTTTGGCTGGCTAGCGGGAGGGAAACCCCACTCACAGATACGCAGTATTTT	CSVEGFWLASGRETPLTDTQYF
NA	TRBJ2-7	TRBV28	NA	TGTGCCAGCAGTTTAGAGAATCAGGGGAGGGGCGAGCAGTACTTC	CASSLENQGRGEQYF
NA	TRBJ2-7	TRBV9	NA	TGTGCCAGCAGCGTAGGACGGGGTTGGAGGGATGAGCAGTACTTC	CASSVGRGWRDEQYF
NA	TRBJ1-1	TRBV27	NA	TGTGCCAGCAGTTTAGGGGGACGTACTGAAGCTTTCTTT	CASSLGGRTEAFF
TRBD1	TRBJ2-5	TRBV19	NA	TGTGCCAGTAGTATAGTATCCATGACAGGGAAACGCGAATGTAAAGAGACCCAGTACTTC	CASSIVSMTGKRECKETQYF
NA	TRBJ2-5	TRBV5-1	NA	TGCGCCAGCAGACCAAGAGAGGGCATACGGGAGACCCAGTACTTC	CASRPREGIRETQYF
NA	TRBJ2-1	TRBV4-3	NA	TGCGCCAGCAGCCAAGATACCTTTGATAAATACGGGGGTGAGCAGTTCTTC	CASSQDTFDKYGGEQFF
TRBD1	TRBJ2-7	TRBV4-1	once	TGCGCCAGCAGCCGGCACGGGGGACAGGGGGCTGACGAGCAGTACTTC	CASSRHGGQGADEQYF
NA	TRBJ2-7	TRBV5-1	NA	TGCGCCAGCAGCTTGGGATACGGAAGAAGCTCCTACGAGCAGTACTTC	CASSLGYGRSSYEQYF
TRBD2	TRBJ2-3	TRBV4-3	NA	TGCGCCAGCAGCCCTGGGCTAGCGGGAACGGGGGACACAGATACGCAGTATTTT	CASSPGLAGTGDTDTQYF
TRBD1	TRBJ1-1	TRBV19	NA	TGTGCCAGTAGTATACCTTACGAACCGGGACAGGGGACGAACACTGAAGCTTTCTTT	CASSIPYEPGQGTNTEAFF
TRBD2	TRBJ2-6	TRBV7-2	NA	TGTGCCAGCAGCTTACTCTTGACTAGCAGCTCTGGGGCCAACGTCCTGACTTTC	CASSLLLTSSSGANVLTF
TRBD2	TRBJ2-7	TRBV27	NA	TGTGCCAGCAGCCCCCGACCGGGACTAGGGTACTACGAGCAGTACTTC	CASSPRPGLGYYEQYF
TRBD1	TRBJ2-7	TRBV30	NA	TGTGCCTGGATGGGGACAGGACCTTGGGAGCAGTACTTC	CAWMGTGPWEQYF
NA	TRBJ2-4	TRBV30	NA	TGTGCCTGCAACAGGGTCGGAAACATTCAGTACTTC	CACNRVGNIQYF
NA	TRBJ2-7	TRBV10-3	NA	TGTGCCATCAGTGGGCGGAGCTCCTACGAGCAGTACTTC	CAISGRSSYEQYF
TRBD1	TRBJ2-7	TRBV10-1	NA	TGCGCCAGCAGTGACGGGACAGGGGCCTACGAGCAGTACTTC	CASSDGTGAYEQYF
NA	TRBJ1-1	TRBV2	NA	TGTGCCAGCAGTTTAGTTGAAGCTTTCTTT	CASSLVEAFF
NA	TRBJ2-7	TRBV15	NA	TGTGCCACCAGCAGAGGAGGGATCGACACCTACGAGCAGTACTTC	CATSRGGIDTYEQYF
NA	TRBJ2-1	TRBV6-1	NA	TGTGCCAGCAGTGATACGTGGACCGTCTACAATGAGCAGTTCTTC	CASSDTWTVYNEQFF
NA	TRBJ1-2	TRBV6-6	NA	TGTGCCAGCAGTTACCCGTCAGAACGGGGCTATGGCTACACCTTC	CASSYPSERGYGYTF
NA	TRBJ1-3	TRBV11-2	NA	TGTGCCAGCAGCTTGGACATCCGCTCTGGAAACACCATATATTTT	CASSLDIRSGNTIYF
NA	TRBJ1-3	TRBV5-4	NA	TGTGCCAGCAGCTTTGGGATGGGGACCTCTGGAAACACCATATATTTT	CASSFGMGTSGNTIYF
NA	TRBJ1-5	TRBV19	NA	TGTGCCAGTAGTGCAGGTAGCAATCAGCCCCAGCATTTT	CASSAGSNQPQHF
TRBD1	TRBJ1-5	TRBV7-9	NA	TGTGCCAGCAGACCCGGACAGGGAAGGCAGCCCCAGCATTTT	CASRPGQGRQPQHF
TRBD1	TRBJ1-2	TRBV9	few	TGTGCCAGCAGCTCTACGTACACAGGGGACGGCTACACCTTC	CASSSTYTGDGYTF
TRBD1	TRBJ2-5	TRBV11-2	NA	TGTGCCAGCAGCCTCGGGACAGGGTTGGAGACCCAGTACTTC	CASSLGTGLETQYF
NA	TRBJ1-1	TRBV29-1	NA	TGCAGCGTTGAACCAGGGGCGGGCACTGAAGCTTTCTTT	CSVEPGAGTEAFF
TRBD1	TRBJ1-1	TRBV7-8	NA	TGTGCCAGCAGCTCTAGGACAGGATCGAACACTGAAGCTTTCTTT	CASSSRTGSNTEAFF
TRBD2	TRBJ2-1	TRBV2	NA	TGTGCCAGCAACCCGGGACTAGCGGAGCAGTTCTTC	CASNPGLAEQFF
NA	TRBJ2-7	TRBV6-6	NA	TGTGCCAGCAGTTACCAGGACAGATACTTGACCTACGAGCAGTACTTC	CASSYQDRYLTYEQYF
NA	TRBJ2-1	TRBV28	NA	TGTGCCAGCAGTACTATTGGCGTAAGCGGTCCCTCCTACAATGAGCAGTTCTTC	CASSTIGVSGPSYNEQFF
TRBD2	TRBJ2-7	TRBV4-2	NA	TGTGCCAGCAGCCAAGATATTGGACTAGCCTACGAGCAGTACTTC	CASSQDIGLAYEQYF
NA	TRBJ2-7	TRBV27	once	TGTGCCAGCACCCGAGCGGGTGACTCCTACGAGCAGTACTTC	CASTRAGDSYEQYF
TRBD2	TRBJ2-2	TRBV27	once	TGTGCCAGCAGTATACACCCACTAGCGGGAGACTGGACCGGGGAGCTGTTTTTT	CASSIHPLAGDWTGELFF
TRBD2	TRBJ2-3	TRBV27	NA	TGTGCCAGCAGTTCCGGGACTACCAACACAGATACGCAGTATTTT	CASSSGTTNTDTQYF
NA	TRBJ1-2	TRBV27	NA	TGTACCAGCAGTTTATCTGGGAAGGGTTCCAACTATGGCTACACCTTC	CTSSLSGKGSNYGYTF
NA	TRBJ2-1	TRBV11-2	NA	TGTGCCAGCAGCGGGGGTGGGAAATTGGGTCGGGTTTTCGCTGAGCAGTTCTTC	CASSGGGKLGRVFAEQFF
TRBD2	TRBJ2-3	TRBV9	NA	TGTGCCAGCAGCGTAGCCACTAGCGGAGGAGATACGCAGTATTTT	CASSVATSGGDTQYF
TRBD2	TRBJ2-1	TRBV27	NA	TGTGCCAGCAGTTACGGGACTAGCGGGAGAGATGAGCAGTTCTTC	CASSYGTSGRDEQFF
TRBD1	TRBJ2-3	TRBV6-5	NA	TGTGCCAGCAGTCCCGGGACAGCACGATGGGATACGCAGTATTTT	CASSPGTARWDTQYF
TRBD2	TRBJ2-1	TRBV27	NA	TGTGCCAGCAGTTTACCAGGACTAGCGGGAGGGTCCAATGAGCAGTTCTTC	CASSLPGLAGGSNEQFF
NA	TRBJ2-1	TRBV4-1	NA	TGCGCCAGCAGCCATAATGATGGAGTAGAGCAGTTCTTC	CASSHNDGVEQFF
NA	TRBJ2-2	TRBV29-1	NA	TGCAGCGTTCGGGCTAGTACCGGGGAGCTGTTTTTT	CSVRASTGELFF
NA	TRBJ2-3	TRBV4-1	NA	TGCGCCAGCAGCCCGGATAAGGATACGCAGTATTTT	CASSPDKDTQYF
TRBD2	TRBJ2-1	TRBV19	NA	TGTGCCAGTAGTCCGACTAGCGGGAGGTCGGTCGATGAGCAGTTCTTC	CASSPTSGRSVDEQFF
TRBD2	TRBJ2-1	TRBV9	NA	TGTGCCAGCAGCGACCCCCGTTCGAGCGGGAGTTCCTATGAGCAGTTCTTC	CASSDPRSSGSSYEQFF